What follows describes a single T cell receptor (beta chain). It has no known antigen specificity. It has no much larger one-base neighbor in the sample; base qualities were not kept. The protocol used for the library was the immunoSEQ multiplex PCR assay. Here the immuneACCESS table is served through TCRdb, limited to in-frame sequences with V and J called. Missing clones are a known gap in these copies; in checked studies unresolved V genes cover under half, and the rest lacks a known reason. The sample table holds tens of thousands of clones, of which about 76% were seen once. The ten most abundant clones make up over 2% of the sample. The sample belongs to a study of radiotherapy plus CTLA-4 blockade in lung cancer (dated by TCRdb to 2016 to 2019). For context, the study as a whole: Objective responses were observed in 18% of enrolled patients, and disease control was achieved in 30% to 40%. Broader findings and caveats from the paper: After treatment with radiotherapy and ipilimumab, TCR clones that originated in tumors expanded in peripheral blood. The strongest predictors of response were reported to be early dynamic shifts in blood T cell clones along with a rise in serum interferon-beta following radiation.

Focal radiation therapy combined with CTLA-4 blockade (ipilimumab) was tested in patients with chemo-refractory metastatic non-small-cell lung cancer. The CDR3 sequence holds 18 residues, the cysteine and phenylalanine included. Solely the CDR3 DNA is kept, with 54 bases framed from the first base. According to the germline V gene, CDR1 reads SGHVS and CDR2 reads FQNEAQ. V loses 1 base at its end and J loses 0 bases; junction bases beyond the gene matches: 6. This clonotype originated in a human donor with non-small cell lung cancer whose response to radiotherapy plus ipilimumab could not be evaluated. This receptor chain uses TRBV7-8 and TRBJ1-4, and 9 junction bases match TRBD1. The sequenced sample was peripheral blood, obtained from a patient treated with radiotherapy plus ipilimumab. The CDR3 protein: CASSLVGQGGTTNEKLFF. The DNA sequence is TGTGCCAGCAGCTTAGTGGGACAGGGAGGCACAACTAATGAAAAACTGTTTTTT.